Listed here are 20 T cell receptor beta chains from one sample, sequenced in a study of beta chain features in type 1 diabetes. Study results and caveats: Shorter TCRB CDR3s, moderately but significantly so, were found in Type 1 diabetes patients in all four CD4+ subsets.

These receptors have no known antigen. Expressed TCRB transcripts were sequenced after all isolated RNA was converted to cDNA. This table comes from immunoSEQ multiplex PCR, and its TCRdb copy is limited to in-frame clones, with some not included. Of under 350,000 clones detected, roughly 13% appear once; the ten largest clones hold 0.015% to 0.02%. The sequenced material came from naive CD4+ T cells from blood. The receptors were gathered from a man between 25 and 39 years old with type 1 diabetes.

The CDR3 here is CASSLAAIYEQYF. The DNA for the CDR3 is TGTGCCAGCAGCTTAGCAGCGATCTACGAGCAGTACTTC. The rearrangement links TRBV7-9 to TRBJ2-7; D is unclear. Trimming shortened V by 0 bases and J by 3 bases, and 6 bases separated the two germline ends. This CDR3 region has 13 residues. Looked up from germline, CDR1 is SEHNR and CDR2 is FQNEAQ (reference sequence). Using reference TRBV7-9 and TRBJ2-7 for the parts outside the CDR3, the full variable domain is DTGVSQNPRHKITKRGQNVTFRCDPISEHNRLYWYRQTLGQGPEFLTYFQNEAQLEKSRLLSDRFSAERPKGSFSTLEIQRTEQGDSAMYLCASSLAAIYEQYFGPGTRLTVT.

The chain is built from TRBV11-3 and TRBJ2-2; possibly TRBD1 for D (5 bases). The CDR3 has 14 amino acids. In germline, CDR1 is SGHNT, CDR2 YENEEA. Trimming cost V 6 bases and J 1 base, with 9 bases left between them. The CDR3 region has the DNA TGTGCCAGCAGTCGGACACTGAACACCGGGGAGCTGTTTTTT. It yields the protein CASSRTLNTGELFF. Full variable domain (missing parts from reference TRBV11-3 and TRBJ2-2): EAGVVQSPRYKIIEKKQPVAFWCNPISGHNTLYWYLQNLGQGPELLIRYENEEAVDDSQLPKDRFSAERLKGVDSTLKIQPAELGDSAVYLCASSRTLNTGELFFGEGSRLTVL.

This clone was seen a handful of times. For the CDR3, the DNA is TGTGCCAGCAGTGTTTTGGGTACTAGCGGGAGTTATACAGATACGCAGTATTTT. It yields the protein CASSVLGTSGSYTDTQYF. This chain uses TRBV2 with TRBJ2-3; 11 nucleotides line up with TRBD2. Germline-derived CDR1 and CDR2 are SNHLY and FYNNEI. J lost 3 bases, V lost 4 bases, and 12 bases had no gene match. This CDR3 spans 18 amino acids.

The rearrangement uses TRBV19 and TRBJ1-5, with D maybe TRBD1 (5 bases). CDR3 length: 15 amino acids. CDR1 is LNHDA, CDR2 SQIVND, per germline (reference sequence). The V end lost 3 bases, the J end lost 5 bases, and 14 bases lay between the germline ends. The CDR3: CASSMGQPFHQPQHF. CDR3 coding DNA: TGTGCCAGTAGTATGGGGCAGCCCTTTCATCAGCCCCAGCATTTT.

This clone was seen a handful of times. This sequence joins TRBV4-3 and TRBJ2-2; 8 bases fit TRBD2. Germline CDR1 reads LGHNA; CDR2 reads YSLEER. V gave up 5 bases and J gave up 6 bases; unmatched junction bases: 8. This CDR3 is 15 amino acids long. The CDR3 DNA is TGCGCCAGCAGCTACCAGCGGGAGATCGCCGGGGAGCTGTTTTTT. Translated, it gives CASSYQREIAGELFF.

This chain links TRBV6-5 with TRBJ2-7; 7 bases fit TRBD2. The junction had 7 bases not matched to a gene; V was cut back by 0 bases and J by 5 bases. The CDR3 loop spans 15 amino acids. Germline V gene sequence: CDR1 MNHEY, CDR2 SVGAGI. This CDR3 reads CASSYSRRELNEQYF. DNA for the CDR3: TGTGCCAGCAGTTACTCGAGGCGGGAGCTTAACGAGCAGTACTTC.

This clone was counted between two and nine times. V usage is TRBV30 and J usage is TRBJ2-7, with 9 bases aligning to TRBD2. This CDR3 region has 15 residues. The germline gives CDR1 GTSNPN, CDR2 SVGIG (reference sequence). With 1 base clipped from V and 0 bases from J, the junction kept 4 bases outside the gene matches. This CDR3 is CAWSGASGASYEQYF. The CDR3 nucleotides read TGTGCCTGGAGTGGTGCTAGCGGGGCCTCCTACGAGCAGTACTTC. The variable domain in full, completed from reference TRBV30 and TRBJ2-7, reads SQTIHQWPATLVQPVGSPLSLECTVEGTSNPNLYWYRQAAGRGLQLLFYSVGIGQISSEVPQNLSASRPQDRQFILSSKKLLLSDSGFYLCAWSGASGASYEQYFGPGTRLTVT.

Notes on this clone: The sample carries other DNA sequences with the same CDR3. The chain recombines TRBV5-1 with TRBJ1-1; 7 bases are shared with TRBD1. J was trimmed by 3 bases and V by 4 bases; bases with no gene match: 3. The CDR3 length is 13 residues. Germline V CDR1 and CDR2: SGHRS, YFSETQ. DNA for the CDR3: TGCGCCAGCAGCCCCACAGGGGACACTGAAGCTTTCTTT. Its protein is CASSPTGDTEAFF.

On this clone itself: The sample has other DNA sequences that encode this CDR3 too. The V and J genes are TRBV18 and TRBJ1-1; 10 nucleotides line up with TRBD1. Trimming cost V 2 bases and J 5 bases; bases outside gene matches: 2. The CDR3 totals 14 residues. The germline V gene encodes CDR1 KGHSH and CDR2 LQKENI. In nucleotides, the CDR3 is TGTGCCAGCTCACCAGACAGGGGGCTGACTGAAGCTTTCTTT. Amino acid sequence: CASSPDRGLTEAFF.

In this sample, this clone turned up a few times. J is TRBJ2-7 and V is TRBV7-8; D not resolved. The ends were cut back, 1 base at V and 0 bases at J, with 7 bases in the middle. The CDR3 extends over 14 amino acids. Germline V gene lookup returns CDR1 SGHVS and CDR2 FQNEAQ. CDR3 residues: CASSLGRSSYEQYF. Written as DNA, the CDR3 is TGTGCCAGCAGCTTAGGCCGGAGCTCCTACGAGCAGTACTTC.

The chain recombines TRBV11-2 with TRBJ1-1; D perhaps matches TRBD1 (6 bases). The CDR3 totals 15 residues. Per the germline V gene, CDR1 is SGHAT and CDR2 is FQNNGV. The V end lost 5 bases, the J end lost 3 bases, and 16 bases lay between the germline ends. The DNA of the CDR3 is TGTGCCAGCAGCCTGGACAGTCGATTATACACTGAAGCTTTCTTT. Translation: CASSLDSRLYTEAFF. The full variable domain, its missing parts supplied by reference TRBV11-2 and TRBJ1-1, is EAGVAQSPRYKIIEKRQSVAFWCNPISGHATLYWYQQILGQGPKLLIQFQNNGVVDDSQLPKDRFSAERLKGVDSTLKIQPAKLEDSAVYLCASSLDSRLYTEAFFGQGTRLTVV.

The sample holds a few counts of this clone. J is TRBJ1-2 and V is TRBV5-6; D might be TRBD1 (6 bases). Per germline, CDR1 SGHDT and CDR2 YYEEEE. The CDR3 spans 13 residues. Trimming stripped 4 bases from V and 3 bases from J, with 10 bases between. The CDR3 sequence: CASSRDKHYGYTF. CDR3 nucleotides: TGTGCCAGCAGCCGGGACAAACACTATGGCTACACCTTC.

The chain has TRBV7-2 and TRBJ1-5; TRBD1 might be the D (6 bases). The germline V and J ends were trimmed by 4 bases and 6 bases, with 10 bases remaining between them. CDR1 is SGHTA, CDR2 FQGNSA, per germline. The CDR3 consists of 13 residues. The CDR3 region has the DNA TGTGCCAGCAGCTCCCGACAGGCTCAGCCCCAGCATTTT. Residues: CASSSRQAQPQHF.

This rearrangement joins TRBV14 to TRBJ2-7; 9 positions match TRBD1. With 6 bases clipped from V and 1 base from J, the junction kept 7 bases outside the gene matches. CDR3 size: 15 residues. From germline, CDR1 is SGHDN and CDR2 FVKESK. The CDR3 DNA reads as TGTGCCAGCAGTCCTACCGGGACAGGGTCCTACGAGCAGTACTTC. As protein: CASSPTGTGSYEQYF.

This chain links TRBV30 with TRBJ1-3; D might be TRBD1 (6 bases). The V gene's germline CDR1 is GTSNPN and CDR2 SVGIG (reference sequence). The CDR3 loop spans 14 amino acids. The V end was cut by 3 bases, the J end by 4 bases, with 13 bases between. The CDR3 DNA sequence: TGTGCCTGGAGCCCGGACAGTCTCGGAAACACCATATATTTT. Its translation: CAWSPDSLGNTIYF.

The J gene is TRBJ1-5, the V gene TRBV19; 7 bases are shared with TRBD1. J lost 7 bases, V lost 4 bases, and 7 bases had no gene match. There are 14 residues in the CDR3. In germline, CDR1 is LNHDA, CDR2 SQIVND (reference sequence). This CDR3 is CASSNRQGSQPQHF. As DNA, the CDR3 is TGTGCCAGTAGTAACCGACAGGGATCCCAGCCCCAGCATTTT.

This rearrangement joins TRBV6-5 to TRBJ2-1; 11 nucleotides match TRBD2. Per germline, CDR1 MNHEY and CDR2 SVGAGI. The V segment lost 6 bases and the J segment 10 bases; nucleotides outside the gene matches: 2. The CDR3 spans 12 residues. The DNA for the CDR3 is TGTGCCAGCAGAAGGACTAGCGGGGAGCAGTTCTTC. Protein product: CASRRTSGEQFF.

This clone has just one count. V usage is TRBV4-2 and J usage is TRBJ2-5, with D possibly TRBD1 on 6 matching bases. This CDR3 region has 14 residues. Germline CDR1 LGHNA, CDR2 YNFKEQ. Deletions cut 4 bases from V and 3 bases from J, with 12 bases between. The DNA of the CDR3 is TGTGCCAGCAGCCGGGATGGACAGAAAGAGACCCAGTACTTC. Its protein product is CASSRDGQKETQYF.

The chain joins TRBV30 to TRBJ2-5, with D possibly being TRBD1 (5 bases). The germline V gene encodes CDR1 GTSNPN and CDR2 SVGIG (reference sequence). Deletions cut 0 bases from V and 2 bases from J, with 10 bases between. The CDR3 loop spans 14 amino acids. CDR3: CAWSVGVGQETQYF. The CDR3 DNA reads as TGTGCCTGGAGTGTAGGGGTAGGGCAAGAGACCCAGTACTTC.

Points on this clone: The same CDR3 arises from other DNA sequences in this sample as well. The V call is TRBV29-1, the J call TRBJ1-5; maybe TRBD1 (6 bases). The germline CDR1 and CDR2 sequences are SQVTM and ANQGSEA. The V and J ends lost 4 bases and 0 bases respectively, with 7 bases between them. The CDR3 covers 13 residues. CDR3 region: CSVGRGSNQPQHF. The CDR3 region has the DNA TGCAGCGTTGGCAGGGGTAGCAATCAGCCCCAGCATTTT. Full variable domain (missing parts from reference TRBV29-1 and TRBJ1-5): SAVISQKPSRDICQRGTSLTIQCQVDSQVTMMFWYRQQPGQSLTLIATANQGSEATYESGFVIDKFPISRPNLTFSTLTVSNMSPEDSSIYLCSVGRGSNQPQHFGDGTRLSIL.